These 21 T cell receptor beta chains were all obtained from the same sample, sequenced in a study of preoperative IRX-2 immunotherapy in early breast cancer (dated 2019 in TCRdb). The library was prepared using the immunoSEQ multiplex PCR assay. TCRdb mirrors the immuneACCESS table, restricted to in-frame sequences. Some clones are absent from its copies; in checked studies, under half trace to an unresolved V gene, and the reason for the others is unknown. The table for this sample lists about 33,000 clones; nearly 90% of them were counted only once. The ten largest make up about 1.6% of the sample. The treatment or condition tag for this specimen amounts to: preoperative locoregional IRX-2 cytokine immunotherapy. This specimen consisted of tumor tissue, obtained after IRX-2 immunotherapy. Source of these receptors: a human donor with breast cancer.

The V call is TRBV6-8, the J call TRBJ2-5; D could derive from TRBD1 or TRBD2 (5 bases each). Between the trimmed V and J ends, which lost 8 bases and 1 base, there was a span of 11 bases. Germline V gives CDR1 MNHGY, CDR2 SAAAGT. The CDR3 loop spans 13 amino acids. In DNA, the CDR3 is TGTGCCAGCCGCCGAGGGGCCCAAGAGACCCAGTACTTC. It encodes CASRRGAQETQYF.

As DNA, the CDR3 is TGTGCCATCAAACCGACAGGGCAGAACACTGAAGCTTTCTTT. Translation: CAIKPTGQNTEAFF. J is TRBJ1-1 and V is TRBV6-8, with TRBD1 identical over 7 bases. Trimming cost V 10 bases and J 1 base; bases outside gene matches: 9. The germline CDR1 and CDR2 sequences are MNHGY and SAAAGT. This CDR3 has 14 residues.

This chain links TRBV19 with TRBJ1-6, with TRBD1 matching over 8 bases. CDR3 length equals 15 residues. The ends lost 7 bases at V and 2 bases at J; junction bases unmatched: 4. Looked up from germline, CDR1 is LNHDA and CDR2 is SQIVND (reference sequence). The CDR3 DNA follows: TGTGCCAGTACCCTGACAGGGGCCTATAATTCACCCCTCCACTTT. It encodes CASTLTGAYNSPLHF.

CDR3 bases: TGTGCCAGCAGTTTAGCTGGAGATACGCAGTATTTT. Amino acids: CASSLAGDTQYF. The J gene is TRBJ2-3, the V gene TRBV28, with D unresolved. Trimming took 2 bases from V and 5 from J, leaving 5 bases between them. CDR1 and CDR2 from the germline V gene are MDHEN and SYDVKM. The CDR3 is 12 residues long.

V gene TRBV6-8 combines with J gene TRBJ2-2, with TRBD1 as a possible D gene (5 bases). Germline loops: CDR1 MNHGY, CDR2 SAAAGT. CDR3 length equals 14 residues. V dropped 2 bases and J dropped 7 bases, with 11 bases sitting between them. CDR3 nucleotides: TGTGCCAGCAGTTACGGGCAGGGTAGCGGGGAGCTGTTTTTT. Amino acid sequence: CASSYGQGSGELFF.

As to this clone: A read error may produce the germline difference seen at one junction end. The chain links TRBV11-3 to TRBJ2-2, with 7 nucleotides matching TRBD1. CDR1 and CDR2 (germline): SGHNT, YENEEA. This CDR3 region has 14 residues. DNA of the CDR3: TGTGCTAGCAGCTTACAGGGGCTGACCGGGGAGCTGTTTTTT. Protein sequence: CASSLQGLTGELFF.

The chain combines TRBV14 with TRBJ2-1; no clear D gene. Looked up from germline, CDR1 is SGHDN and CDR2 is FVKESK. The CDR3 extends over 14 amino acids. V shed 4 bases and J shed 0 bases, with 7 bases lying between them. CDR3 sequence (DNA): TGTGCCAGCAGCCCCCTCGGCTCCTACAATGAGCAGTTCTTC. Translating it yields CASSPLGSYNEQFF.

The rearrangement uses TRBV14 and TRBJ2-1, with 11 bases that match TRBD2. Germline assignment: CDR1 SGHDN and CDR2 FVKESK. The CDR3 has 15 amino acids. V was clipped by 5 bases and J by 9 bases; unmatched bases: 9. This CDR3 reads CASSFLAGGPGEQFF. CDR3 nucleotide sequence: TGTGCCAGCAGCTTCTTAGCGGGAGGGCCGGGTGAGCAGTTCTTC. Together with reference TRBV14 and TRBJ2-1, the CDR3 gives the full variable domain: EAGVTQFPSHSVIEKGQTVTLRCDPISGHDNLYWYRRVMGKEIKFLLHFVKESKQDESGMPNNRFLAERTGGTYSTLKVQPAELEDSGVYFCASSFLAGGPGEQFFGPGTRLTVL.

The chain is built from TRBV30 and TRBJ1-3; 7 bases are shared with TRBD1. The CDR3 totals 14 residues. The V gene end was trimmed by 3 bases and the J gene end by 0 bases; junction bases not matched to a gene: 2. Germline V gives CDR1 GTSNPN, CDR2 SVGIG (reference sequence). The CDR3 is CAWRGGGSGNTIYF. The CDR3 DNA follows: TGTGCCTGGAGAGGGGGCGGCTCTGGAAACACCATATATTTT.

The chain recombines TRBV30 with TRBJ1-2, with a tentative D call TRBD1 (6 bases). V lost 8 bases to trimming and J lost 3 bases, with 10 bases between them. Germline CDR1 is GTSNPN and CDR2 is SVGIG (reference sequence). The CDR3 extends over 11 amino acids. The CDR3 DNA follows: TGTGCCCGCCGACAGGACTATGGCTACACCTTC. It is translated as CARRQDYGYTF. The entire variable domain, with the rest obtained from reference TRBV30 and TRBJ1-2, is as follows: SQTIHQWPATLVQPVGSPLSLECTVEGTSNPNLYWYRQAAGRGLQLLFYSVGIGQISSEVPQNLSASRPQDRQFILSSKKLLLSDSGFYLCARRQDYGYTFGSGTRLTVV.

The rearrangement links TRBV19 to TRBJ1-5; D is ambiguous. In germline, CDR1 is LNHDA, CDR2 SQIVND (reference sequence). V gave up 1 base and J gave up 5 bases, with 6 bases separating them. The CDR3 has 13 amino acids. The chain's CDR3 is CASSIGGYQPQHF. The CDR3 nucleotides read TGTGCCAGTAGTATAGGCGGGTATCAGCCCCAGCATTTT.

The chain uses TRBV6-8 and TRBJ1-4; 7 bases map to TRBD1. The CDR3 has 13 residues. V lost 10 bases, J lost 8 bases, and 10 bases stayed unmatched. Germline loops: CDR1 MNHGY, CDR2 SAAAGT. CDR3 residues: CAIRGGSGEKLFF. Written as DNA, the CDR3 is TGTGCCATCAGGGGGGGCTCGGGAGAAAAACTGTTTTTT.

This clone was counted a single time. This same CDR3 is encoded by further DNA sequences in the sample. V and J are TRBV29-1 and TRBJ1-1; possible D gene TRBD1, 5 bases. Germline-derived CDR1 and CDR2 are SQVTM and ANQGSEA. There are 12 residues in the CDR3. Trimming took off 4 bases at V and 1 base at J, with 7 bases between the two ends. The CDR3 protein is CSVGQTNTEAFF. The CDR3 DNA is TGCAGCGTTGGACAGACGAACACTGAAGCTTTCTTT.

V is TRBV11-3 and J is TRBJ2-5, with 12 bases identical to TRBD2. CDR3 length equals 16 residues. V lost 5 bases, J lost 4 bases, and 8 bases stayed unmatched. Germline assignment: CDR1 SGHNT and CDR2 YENEEA. CDR3 amino acids: CASSGLLAGGRETQYF. In DNA form, the CDR3 reads TGTGCCAGCAGCGGATTACTAGCGGGGGGACGAGAGACCCAGTACTTC.

The chain combines TRBV18 with TRBJ1-2; D not resolved. Germline CDR1 is KGHSH and CDR2 is LQKENI. The CDR3 loop spans 13 amino acids. V was clipped by 2 bases and J by 3 bases, with 7 bases between them. The CDR3 sequence: CASSPNSDYGYTF. The CDR3 DNA is TGTGCCAGCTCACCAAACTCAGACTATGGCTACACCTTC.

The chain combines TRBV19 with TRBJ2-7; 7 nucleotides line up with TRBD1. Trimming removed 5 bases from V and 0 bases from J; junction bases left unmatched: 4. Per the germline V gene, CDR1 is LNHDA and CDR2 is SQIVND (reference sequence). The CDR3 runs to 14 residues. The CDR3 DNA follows: TGTGCCAGTAGTTCATGGGACAGCTCCTACGAGCAGTACTTC. This translates into CASSSWDSSYEQYF.

V usage is TRBV7-1 and J usage is TRBJ2-2, with a possible D match to TRBD2 (5 bases). TRBV7-1 is labeled an ORF, and its function is uncertain. The CDR3 has 15 residues. V lost 4 bases to trimming and J lost 4 bases, with 13 bases between them. CDR3 sequence: CASSFSGTGTGELFF. In DNA form, the CDR3 reads TGTGCCAGCAGCTTCTCGGGAACGGGCACCGGGGAGCTGTTTTTT.

V gene TRBV22-1 combines with J gene TRBJ1-4; the table's TRBD1 call for D was not verified on the DNA. TRBV22-1 corresponds to a pseudogene. The CDR3 extends over 14 amino acids. Here the CDR3 reads CASSGGTGREKLFF. The CDR3 DNA sequence: TGTGCCAGCTCAGGGGGGACAGGGCGGGAAAAACTGTTTTTT.

This sequence joins TRBV7-6 and TRBJ1-4; D is perhaps TRBD1 (5 bases). The germline V gene encodes CDR1 SGHVS and CDR2 FNYEAQ. The CDR3 contains 18 residues. V lost 1 base, J lost 2 bases, and 17 bases lay in between. The CDR3: CASSLGVWGGATNEKLFF. The DNA of the CDR3 is TGTGCCAGCAGCTTAGGGGTCTGGGGGGGAGCGACTAATGAAAAACTGTTTTTT.

The chain carries TRBV19 and TRBJ1-1; D may be TRBD1 (5 bases). The CDR3 spans 15 residues. Germline loops: CDR1 LNHDA, CDR2 SQIVND (reference sequence). V was pared by 6 bases and J by 5 bases, with 19 bases between. The chain's CDR3 is CASRTTGQGRTEAFF. The DNA for the CDR3 is TGTGCCAGTAGGACGACGGGGCAGGGTAGGACTGAAGCTTTCTTT.

The V call is TRBV5-1, the J call TRBJ2-5; either TRBD1 or TRBD2 may fit D (5 bases each). The germline V gene encodes CDR1 SGHRS and CDR2 YFSETQ. The CDR3 is made up of 14 amino acids. V lost 7 bases and J 0 bases, leaving 13 bases between the germline ends. The CDR3 is CASALGPNQETQYF. DNA of the CDR3: TGCGCCAGCGCCCTGGGACCGAACCAAGAGACCCAGTACTTC. The complete variable domain, with remaining parts taken from reference TRBV5-1 and TRBJ2-5, reads KAGVTQTPRYLIKTRGQQVTLSCSPISGHRSVSWYQQTPGQGLQFLFEYFSETQRNKGNFPGRFSGRQFSNSRSEMNVSTLELGDSALYLCASALGPNQETQYFGPGTRLLVL.